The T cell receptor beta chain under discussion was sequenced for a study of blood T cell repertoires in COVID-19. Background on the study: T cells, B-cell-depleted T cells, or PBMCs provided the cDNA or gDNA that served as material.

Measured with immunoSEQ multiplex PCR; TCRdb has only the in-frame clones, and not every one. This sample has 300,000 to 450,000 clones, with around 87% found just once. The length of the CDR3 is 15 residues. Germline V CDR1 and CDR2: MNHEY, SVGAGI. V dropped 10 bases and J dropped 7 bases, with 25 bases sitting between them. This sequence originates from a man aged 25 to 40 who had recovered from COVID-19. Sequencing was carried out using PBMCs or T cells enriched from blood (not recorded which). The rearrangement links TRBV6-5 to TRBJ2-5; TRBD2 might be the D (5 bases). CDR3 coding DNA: TGTGCCACCACCCGGCAGGACTTAGCGATAAGGACCCAGTACTTC. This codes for CATTRQDLAIRTQYF.